This T cell receptor beta chain came from a study of regulatory T cells in long-lasting Graves disease. The time point was: persistent/refractory GD, antithyroid drugs over 5 years with positive TRAb. Scientists built the TCR library using RNA that was extracted from PBMCs. Roughly 9 milliliters of peripheral blood were taken and placed in EDTA tubes. The TCR beta library used iRepertoire HTBI primers with Arm-PCR amplification of CDR3. TCRdb re-derived calls from the multiplex PCR reads in MiXCR, one entry per CDR3 protein. Of 400,000 to 500,000 distinct CDR3 sequences in the sample, roughly 20% were seen once. V was shortened by 8 bases and J by 1 base, with 12 bases between the two germline ends. The CDR3 extends over 15 amino acids. Germline loops: CDR1 SNHLY, CDR2 FYNNEI. As for this clonotype: A much larger clonotype is one base distant, so this may be a read error.

This chain joins TRBV2 and TRBJ1-6, with D unresolved. The source is a female donor with Graves disease. The specimen was peripheral blood mononuclear cells (PBMCs), collected when the disease was refractory, from a patient treated with antithyroid drugs. This chain's CDR3 is CASESPLSYNSPLHF. The CDR3 nucleotides are TGTGCCAGCGAGTCGCCCCTATCCTATAATTCACCCCTCCACTTT. Filled out from reference TRBV2 and TRBJ1-6, the complete variable domain reads EPEVTQTPSHQVTQMGQEVILRCVPISNHLYFYWYRQILGQKVEFLVSFYNNEISEKSEIFDDQFSVERPDGSNFTLKIRSTKLEDSAMYFCASESPLSYNSPLHFGNGTRLTVT.